This T cell receptor beta chain was retrieved from a study of monozygotic twins with inflammatory bowel disease (dated by TCRdb to the late 2010s). For context, the study as a whole: A total of around 30 monozygotic twin pairs were included in the full study, comprising nine German pairs (four IBD-concordant, five IBD-discordant) and 19 IBD-discordant Danish pairs. Disease-associated traits were sought mainly through comparisons between IBD patients and their genetically identical healthy co-twins within discordant pairs. Each individual had, on average, about 151 000 unique TCRalpha sequences and 181 000 unique TCRbeta sequences available for analysis. The paper as a whole reports these results and caveats: The analysis was unable to tell different T cell subtypes apart. IBD patients had lower TCRbeta repertoire diversity, measured by the inverse Simpson index, than their healthy co-twins. Compared with healthy twins, IBD patients shared fewer clonotypes with other individuals, and the difference was most pronounced in patients with signs of disease activity. Because patients were on differing immunosuppressive treatments, the repertoires may have picked up extra background noise and inter-individual variability. No single strong signal or clonotype linked to IBD turned up in the results, so the idea that one exists was not supported. Repertoire similarity did not differ between concordant and discordant twins, possibly due to limited statistical power.

The CDR1 and CDR2 encoded by the germline V gene are MDHEN and SYDVKM. Inclusive of the bounding cysteine and phenylalanine, the CDR3 is 11 residues long. No DNA was logged. From each donor, a roughly 2.5 ml peripheral blood sample was drawn into PAXgene tubes and stored at -80 degrees C. Without any T cell sorting, total RNA was extracted from whole blood using the PAXgene blood miRNA kit on an automated QIAcube. Peripheral blood from monozygotic twin pairs, either concordant or discordant for inflammatory bowel disease, underwent deep TCRalpha and TCRbeta repertoire profiling that used unique molecular barcoding. Smoking habits were recorded for all twin pairs, and each individual was classified as a current, former or never smoker. The method behind the library was 5' RACE. Preparation of each TCR library used approximately 4,000 ng of total RNA. For each sample, cDNA was synthesized in eight separate reactions using SMARTScribe reverse transcriptase. Unique molecular identifiers containing a 6-nucleotide sample barcode were introduced through template switching during cDNA synthesis. TCRalpha and TCRbeta cDNA was amplified in two nested PCRs of 16 and 9 cycles, and bead purification was carried out after each PCR. Before amplification, the cDNA was both treated with uracil DNA-glycosylase and purified with the QIAquick PCR purification kit. The second PCR was the step at which Illumina TruSeq-compatible adapters and sample-specific barcodes were added. Library quality and concentration were checked on TapeStation and Qubit, and libraries were pooled at around 5 ng each. The pooled libraries were sequenced with 2 x 100 bp reads and custom sequencing primers on an Illumina HiSeq2500 single-index Rapid Run. The authors' pipeline ran thus. MiGEC version 1.2.6 was used for UMI-based consensus assembly, which corrected PCR and sequencing errors. MiXCR version 2.1.1 was used for V(D)J alignment, clonotype assembly and CDR3 extraction. To normalise gene usage, clonotype sharing and MAIT/NKT TCR abundance, the top 1000, 10 000 and 20 000 clonotypes in each sample were analysed. Diversity was computed as the inverse Simpson index with the vegan R package after downsampling to 27 000 UMIs. Paired Mann-Whitney U tests were applied to discordant twin pairs, and Benjamini-Hochberg correction was used for multiple testing. After the reads were reprocessed by TCRdb, one entry was made per CDR3 protein sequence, with no DNA. TCRdb's processing, not the study's, gives the V and J calls here. The table for this sample shows just over 300,000 distinct CDR3 sequences. Of the sample, 5.6% is held by the ten largest clones.

In regard to this clonotype: Its target antigen remains unknown.

The sequence is built from TRBV28 and TRBJ2-7; with no DNA, the TCRdb D assignment of TRBD1 cannot be verified. Material: blood. The sequence was obtained from a human donor with ulcerative colitis or Crohn's disease, or a healthy co-twin of an affected twin (not recorded which). CDR3 protein: CASSGAVEQYF.